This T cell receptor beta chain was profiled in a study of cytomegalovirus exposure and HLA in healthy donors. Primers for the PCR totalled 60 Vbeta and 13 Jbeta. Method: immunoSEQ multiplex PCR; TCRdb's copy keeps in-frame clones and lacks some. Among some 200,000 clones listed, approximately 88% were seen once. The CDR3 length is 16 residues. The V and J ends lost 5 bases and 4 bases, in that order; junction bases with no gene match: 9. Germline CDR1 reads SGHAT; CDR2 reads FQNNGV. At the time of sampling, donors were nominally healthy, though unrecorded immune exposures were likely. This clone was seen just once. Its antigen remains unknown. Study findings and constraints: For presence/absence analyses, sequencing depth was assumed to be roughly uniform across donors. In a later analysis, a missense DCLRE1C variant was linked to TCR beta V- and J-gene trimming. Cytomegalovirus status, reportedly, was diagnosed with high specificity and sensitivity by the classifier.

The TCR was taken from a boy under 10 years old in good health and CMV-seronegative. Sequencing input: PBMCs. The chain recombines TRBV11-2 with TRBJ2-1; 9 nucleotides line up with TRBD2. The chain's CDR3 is CASSLSSGIYYNEQFF. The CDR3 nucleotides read TGTGCCAGCAGCCTATCTAGCGGGATTTATTACAATGAGCAGTTCTTC.